Presented here are 27 T cell receptor beta chains from one specimen sequenced in a study of beta chain features in type 1 diabetes. cDNA synthesis used the whole RNA isolate, giving expressed TCRB sequences. Assay: immunoSEQ multiplex PCR; the TCRdb copy retains only in-frame clones and omits some. The data hold a few hundred thousand clones, with approximately 11% observed a single time. The sequenced material came from central memory CD4+ T cells from blood. All receptors derive from a man aged 18 to 29 in good health.

There are a few counts of this clone. The V call is TRBV18, the J call TRBJ1-1; D is unclear. Germline V gene lookup returns CDR1 KGHSH and CDR2 LQKENI. The CDR3 contains 13 residues. The V gene lost 3 bases and the J gene lost 2 bases, with 7 bases spanning the gap. The CDR3 region has the DNA TGTGCCAGCTCACCCACGTTAAACACTGAAGCTTTCTTT. It codes for CASSPTLNTEAFF. Drawing the rest from reference TRBV18 and TRBJ1-1, the complete variable domain is NAGVMQNPRHLVRRRGQEARLRCSPMKGHSHVYWYRQLPEEGLKFMVYLQKENIIDESGMPKERFSAEFPKEGPSILRIQQVVRGDSAAYFCASSPTLNTEAFFGQGTRLTVV.

CDR3 nucleotides: TGTGCCAGCTCGCCTGGGACAGGGAGGTCGACTAACTATGGCTACACCTTC. Amino acids: CASSPGTGRSTNYGYTF. This chain joins TRBV18 and TRBJ1-2; 9 bases match TRBD1. V lost 6 bases, J lost 0 bases, and 11 bases stayed unmatched. CDR3 size: 17 residues. The germline V gene has CDR1 KGHSH and CDR2 LQKENI.

This clone was counted a few times. A read error may be the cause here, since a much bigger clone is one base away. J is TRBJ2-1 and V is TRBV7-3, with no clear D. The CDR3 has 12 residues. Germline lookup yields CDR1 SGHTA and CDR2 FQGTGA. The V and J ends lost 2 bases and 4 bases respectively, with 3 bases between them. DNA of the CDR3: TGTGCCAGCAGCTTAGGGTACAATGAGCAGTTCTTC. It codes for CASSLGYNEQFF.

This clone was observed a handful of times. The chain uses TRBV7-2 and TRBJ2-7; TRBD2 agrees at 12 bases. The V gene end was trimmed by 0 bases and the J gene end by 6 bases; junction bases not matched to a gene: 9. CDR1 SGHTA and CDR2 FQGNSA come from the germline V gene. This CDR3 is 17 amino acids long. CDR3 sequence (DNA): TGTGCCAGCAGCTTAGCCGCAAGGACTAGCGGGATCGCCGAGCAGTACTTC. As protein: CASSLAARTSGIAEQYF.

The sample holds a few counts of this clone. V usage is TRBV7-9 and J usage is TRBJ2-1; 9 nucleotides agree with TRBD1. V lost 1 base and J lost 12; bases outside the gene matches: 7. This CDR3 comprises 14 residues. The germline V gene encodes CDR1 SEHNR and CDR2 FQNEAQ (reference sequence). The CDR3: CASSLESTGQGQFF. The DNA of the CDR3 is TGTGCCAGCAGCTTAGAATCGACGGGACAGGGGCAGTTCTTC.

The sample holds a few counts of this clone. The V and J genes are TRBV4-1 and TRBJ2-3; D unclear. V lost 2 bases and J 6 bases, leaving 6 bases between the germline ends. CDR3 length: 12 residues. CDR1 MGHRA and CDR2 YSYEKL come from the germline V gene. CDR3 residues: CASSQSRDTQYF. The CDR3 DNA reads as TGCGCCAGCAGCCAATCCAGGGATACGCAGTATTTT.

The V and J genes are TRBV29-1 and TRBJ2-7, with 11 bases that match TRBD1. V lost 6 bases to trimming and J lost 5 bases; unmatched junction nucleotides: 3. Germline V gene data show CDR1 as SQVTM and CDR2 as ANQGSEA. The CDR3 totals 12 residues. This CDR3 is CSVGTGGNEQYF. CDR3 sequence (DNA): TGCAGCGTAGGGACAGGGGGGAACGAGCAGTACTTC.

Ten or more counts support this clone. V and J are TRBV30 and TRBJ1-1; D is perhaps TRBD1 (5 bases). The CDR3 is 15 residues long. Germline V gene lookup returns CDR1 GTSNPN and CDR2 SVGIG (reference sequence). V lost 0 bases, J lost 1 base, and 12 bases lay in between. The CDR3 DNA reads as TGTGCCTGGAGTGTACGGGGCAAATGGAACACTGAAGCTTTCTTT. This gives the protein CAWSVRGKWNTEAFF.

In the case of this clone: A much larger clone differs by one base, so this may be a read error. This sequence joins TRBV7-8 and TRBJ1-1, with D unclear. The germline V gene encodes CDR1 SGHVS and CDR2 FQNEAQ. The CDR3 has 13 residues. V lost 3 bases and J 0 bases, leaving 5 bases between the germline ends. The CDR3 DNA sequence: TGTGCCAGCAGCTTTATGGTGAACACTGAAGCTTTCTTT. This translates into CASSFMVNTEAFF.

This clone was observed a few times. The V and J genes are TRBV5-1 and TRBJ2-1; possible D gene TRBD1, 6 bases. The CDR3 has 13 residues. With 0 bases removed from V and 9 bases from J, the gap between germline ends came to 10 bases. Looked up from germline, CDR1 is SGHRS and CDR2 is YFSETQ. CDR3 DNA: TGCGCCAGCAGCTTGGACAGGGTGGTTGAGCAGTTCTTC. It translates to CASSLDRVVEQFF.

This clone has more than one count but fewer than ten. This chain connects TRBV10-2 to TRBJ2-7; weak D call: TRBD2 (6 bases). CDR1 is WSHSY, CDR2 SAAADI, per germline. Trimming took 3 bases from V and 3 from J, leaving 12 bases between them. The CDR3 spans 14 residues. This CDR3 reads CASSEGGNRYEQYF. As DNA, the CDR3 is TGCGCCAGCAGTGAAGGCGGGAACCGCTACGAGCAGTACTTC.

This clone turned up a few times. The J gene is TRBJ2-1, the V gene TRBV9; weak D call: TRBD2 (5 bases). Germline CDR1 reads SGDLS; CDR2 reads YYNGEE. The CDR3 is made up of 16 amino acids. V lost 8 bases and J 0 bases, leaving 18 bases between the germline ends. The chain's CDR3 is CASSDSTFSSYNEQFF. DNA of the CDR3: TGTGCCAGTTCGGACTCGACCTTTAGCTCCTACAATGAGCAGTTCTTC.

In its sample, this clone was seen many times. The V call is TRBV19, the J call TRBJ2-3; no definite D call. Trimming removed 3 bases at V and 4 bases at J, with 8 bases between. Germline CDR1 and CDR2: LNHDA and SQIVND (reference sequence). CDR3 length equals 13 residues. CDR3 residues: CASSIPAADTQYF. The CDR3 bases are TGTGCCAGTAGTATCCCGGCCGCAGATACGCAGTATTTT.

In this sample, this clone turned up a few times. The rearrangement joins TRBV7-9 to TRBJ1-4, with D tentatively TRBD1 (6 bases). V was pared by 4 bases and J by 8 bases, with 17 bases between. The CDR3 extends over 15 amino acids. The germline gives CDR1 SEHNR, CDR2 FQNEAQ (reference sequence). The CDR3 DNA reads as TGTGCCAGCAGCTCCCCCAGGGGCGTAAGCGAAAAACTGTTTTTT. As protein: CASSSPRGVSEKLFF.

This clone was seen more than once but under ten times. This sequence joins TRBV10-3 and TRBJ2-4; D uncertain. The V gene lost 6 bases and the J gene lost 2 bases, with 8 bases spanning the gap. Germline lookup yields CDR1 ENHRY and CDR2 SYGVKD. The CDR3 loop spans 13 amino acids. The CDR3 loop is CAISDPPKNIQYF. The CDR3 DNA is TGTGCCATCAGCGACCCTCCCAAAAACATTCAGTACTTC.

The CDR3 bases are TGCAGCGCCGACAGGGGCGGAGAGACCCAGTACTTC. This sequence encodes CSADRGGETQYF. The chain has TRBV29-1 and TRBJ2-5; 8 nucleotides match TRBD1. The germline V gene has CDR1 SQVTM and CDR2 ANQGSEA. The CDR3 is 12 amino acids. J gave up 4 bases and V 7 bases, and 5 bases lay outside the gene matches.

The chain has TRBV1 and TRBJ2-1; the table's TRBD2 call for D was not verified on the DNA. TRBV1 represents a pseudogene. The CDR3 has 14 amino acids. The CDR3 is CTSSQRLAGNEQFF. The CDR3, as DNA: TGCACCAGCAGCCAACGACTAGCGGGCAATGAGCAGTTCTTC.

This clone was detected only a few times. Other DNA variants within this sample encode the same CDR3. The CDR3 is CASSSEREQETQYF. The CDR3 bases are TGCGCCAGCAGCTCGGAGCGGGAACAAGAGACCCAGTACTTC. This rearrangement joins TRBV5-1 to TRBJ2-5, with 7 bases that match TRBD2. The CDR3 is made up of 14 amino acids. V shed 3 bases, J shed 2 bases, and the junction held 4 bases outside the gene matches. CDR1 and CDR2 from the germline V gene are SGHRS and YFSETQ.

The rearrangement links TRBV30 to TRBJ1-1; 8 bases match TRBD1. Germline-derived CDR1 and CDR2 are GTSNPN and SVGIG (reference sequence). Trimming at V came to 4 bases and at J to 6 bases, leaving 4 bases not matched to a gene. This CDR3 has 12 amino acids. This chain's CDR3 is CAWTGGGSEAFF. For the CDR3, the DNA is TGTGCCTGGACAGGGGGCGGCTCTGAAGCTTTCTTT.

This clone has a handful of counts. The genes are TRBV7-9 and TRBJ2-7; D is undetermined. V lost 1 base to trimming and J lost 2 bases, with 9 bases between them. The CDR3 runs to 14 residues. Per the germline V gene, CDR1 is SEHNR and CDR2 is FQNEAQ (reference sequence). The chain's CDR3 is CASSLVGYTYEQYF. The CDR3 DNA reads as TGTGCCAGCAGCTTAGTGGGTTACACCTACGAGCAGTACTTC.

This clone was picked up many times. V and J are TRBV4-3 and TRBJ2-1; 10 bases fit TRBD2. This CDR3 spans 17 amino acids. Germline V gene data show CDR1 as LGHNA and CDR2 as YSLEER. V lost 3 bases to trimming and J lost 8 bases; unmatched junction nucleotides: 13. The CDR3: CASSQAYVTSGRDEQFF. As DNA, the CDR3 is TGCGCCAGCAGCCAGGCCTACGTGACTAGCGGGCGGGATGAGCAGTTCTTC.

A few counts support this clone. CDR3 region: CASKAGDEKLFF. The CDR3, as DNA: TGTGCCAGTAAAGCAGGGGACGAAAAACTGTTTTTT. The V call is TRBV19, the J call TRBJ1-4, with D possibly matching TRBD1 (6 bases). The CDR3 is 12 amino acids. The V end was cut by 7 bases, the J end by 8 bases, with 11 bases between. Germline values: CDR1 LNHDA, CDR2 SQIVND (reference sequence).

This clone was recorded many times. The V call is TRBV6-1, the J call TRBJ2-3; no firm D call. The ends were cut back, 2 bases at V and 5 bases at J, with 5 bases in the middle. The CDR3 is 12 amino acids. Germline V gene sequence: CDR1 MNHNS, CDR2 SASEGT. CDR3 protein: CASSESRDTQYF. The CDR3 nucleotides read TGTGCCAGCAGTGAATCTCGAGATACGCAGTATTTT.

Points on this clone: A much larger clone differs from this one at a single base, so this may be a read error. The rearrangement links TRBV7-8 to TRBJ1-1; 9 bases fit TRBD1. Germline CDR1 and CDR2: SGHVS and FQNEAQ. The CDR3 consists of 12 residues. The CDR3 DNA follows: TGTGCCAGAAGCTTATCGGGGACAGGGGCTTTCTTT. Its protein is CARSLSGTGAFF.

The chain employs TRBV19 and TRBJ2-5, with a weak D call TRBD1 (6 bases). The CDR3 runs 13 residues. V dropped 7 bases and J dropped 2 bases, with 11 bases sitting between them. In germline, CDR1 is LNHDA, CDR2 SQIVND (reference sequence). This CDR3 reads CASKKTGQETQYF. The DNA of the CDR3 is TGTGCCAGTAAAAAAACAGGGCAAGAGACCCAGTACTTC.

V usage is TRBV30 and J usage is TRBJ2-7; 7 bases are shared with TRBD1. V shed 1 base and J 2 bases; nucleotides not matched to a gene: 5. The CDR3 covers 14 residues. Per the germline V gene, CDR1 is GTSNPN and CDR2 is SVGIG (reference sequence). This CDR3 is CAWSETGATYEQYF. Written as DNA, the CDR3 is TGTGCCTGGAGTGAAACAGGGGCTACCTACGAGCAGTACTTC. Variable domain in full (rest from reference TRBV30 and TRBJ2-7): SQTIHQWPATLVQPVGSPLSLECTVEGTSNPNLYWYRQAAGRGLQLLFYSVGIGQISSEVPQNLSASRPQDRQFILSSKKLLLSDSGFYLCAWSETGATYEQYFGPGTRLTVT.

In DNA, the CDR3 is TGTGCCACCAGCAGACCTGGGACAGGGAAAGAGACCCAGTACTTC. Translated: CATSRPGTGKETQYF. The chain employs TRBV15 and TRBJ2-5; 9 bases map to TRBD1. This CDR3 contains 15 residues. Trimming removed 2 bases from V and 3 bases from J; junction bases left unmatched: 4. Germline CDR1 is LNHNV and CDR2 is YYDKDF (reference sequence).